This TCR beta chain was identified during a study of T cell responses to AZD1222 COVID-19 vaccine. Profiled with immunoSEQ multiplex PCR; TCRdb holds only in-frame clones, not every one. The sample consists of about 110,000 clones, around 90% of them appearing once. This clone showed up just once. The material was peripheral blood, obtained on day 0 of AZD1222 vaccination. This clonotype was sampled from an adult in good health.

The CDR3 protein is CASSPWDTQETQYF. Here the CDR3 DNA reads TGTGCCAGTAGTCCTTGGGACACGCAAGAGACCCAGTACTTC. The chain carries TRBV19 and TRBJ2-5; D is perhaps TRBD1 (6 bases). Trimming took 5 bases from V and 2 from J, leaving 12 bases between them. Per the germline V gene, CDR1 is LNHDA and CDR2 is SQIVND (reference sequence). This CDR3 has 14 amino acids.